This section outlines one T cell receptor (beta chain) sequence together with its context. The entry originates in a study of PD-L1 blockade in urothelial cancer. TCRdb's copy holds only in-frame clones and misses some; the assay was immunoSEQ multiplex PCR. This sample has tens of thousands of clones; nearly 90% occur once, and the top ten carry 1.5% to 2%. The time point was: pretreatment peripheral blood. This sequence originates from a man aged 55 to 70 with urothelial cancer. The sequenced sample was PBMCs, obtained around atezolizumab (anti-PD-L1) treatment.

The CDR3 DNA reads as TGTGCCAGCAGCTTAGGGGACTTAGCGGGGCGCACCGGGGAGCTGTTTTTT. The encoded protein is CASSLGDLAGRTGELFF. V usage is TRBV13 and J usage is TRBJ2-2; 8 bases fit TRBD2. J was trimmed by 4 bases and V by 0 bases; bases with no gene match: 7. The CDR3 sequence is 17 residues long. The germline V gene has CDR1 PRHDT and CDR2 FYEKMQ (reference sequence).